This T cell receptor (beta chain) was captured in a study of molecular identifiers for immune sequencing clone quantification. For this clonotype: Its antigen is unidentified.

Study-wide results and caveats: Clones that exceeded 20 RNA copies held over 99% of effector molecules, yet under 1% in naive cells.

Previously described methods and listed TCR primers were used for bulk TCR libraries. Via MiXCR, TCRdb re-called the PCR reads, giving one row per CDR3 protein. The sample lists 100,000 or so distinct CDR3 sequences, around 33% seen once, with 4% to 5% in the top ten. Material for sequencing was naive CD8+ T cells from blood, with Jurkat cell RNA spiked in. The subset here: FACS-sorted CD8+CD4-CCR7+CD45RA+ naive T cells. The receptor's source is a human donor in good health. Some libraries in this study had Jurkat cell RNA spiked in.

CDR3 sequence (DNA): TGTGCCAGCAGCTATCCCCAGGGGCCGGAGACCCAGTACTTC. Amino acid sequence: CASSYPQGPETQYF. The gene calls are TRBV7-2 and TRBJ2-5; TRBD1 is a possible D gene (6 bases). The CDR3 is 14 residues long. Germline values: CDR1 SGHTA, CDR2 FQGNSA. V was pared by 4 bases and J by 5 bases, with 14 bases between.